A single T cell receptor beta chain is shown here with its context. A single count supports this clone. This receptor's antigen is unknown. The input lacks base qualities; no much larger clone sits a single base away. Trimming takes 5 bases off V and 7 bases off J; junction bases not matched to a gene: 8. There are 15 amino acids in the CDR3, from cysteine to phenylalanine inclusive. The only DNA kept is the CDR3, 45 bases in frame from the first base. Reading the germline V gene (reference sequence) gives CDR1 SEHNR and CDR2 FQNEAQ. This sample is drawn from a study of cytomegalovirus exposure and HLA in healthy donors (dated by TCRdb to 2017 to 2019). About the full investigation: In an earlier analysis of 450 to 750 of the donors, around 290 Gb of sequence data and 90 million to 130 million unique TCR beta sequences from 150 million to 200 million T cells were reported. Roughly 310 gigabases of sequencing data and 80 million or so unique TCR sequences were included in an early release covering about 600 HLA-typed donors. In the later analysis, no new phenotypic data were used to find candidate immune exposures; instead, reliance was placed on TCR beta sequences and their occurrence across donors. Besides the first cohort of hundreds of subjects, a separate validation cohort made up of roughly 120 different subjects was used. The T cell repertoires of under 750 subjects were profiled by immunosequencing and related to cytomegalovirus serostatus. The study combined high-throughput TCR immunosequencing, statistical association of individual TCRs with disease status, and machine learning to predict cytomegalovirus infection status. An earlier analysis of some 500 of the donors used high-throughput TCR beta sequencing to judge whether each TCR beta V gene segment behaved as functional or pseudogenic. Genome-wide SNP genotypes for about 55% of the roughly 670 donors were used in a later genetic analysis, which treated that subset as a discovery cohort. Typing coverage varied by locus: roughly 620-640 donors for A, B, C, DRB1 and DQB1; 500 to 550 for DQA1; about 570 for DPA1; about 450 for DPB1. All discovery cohort repertoires had been generated on a single sequencing platform. Five DR-DQ haplotypes were treated as single units for association and clustering because of strong linkage in the cohort. Of the roughly 400 genotyped donors, over 80% were placed in the genetic ancestry cluster associated with self-reported Caucasian donors. The study aimed to test whether signatures of past pathogen exposure could be identified by cataloging public T cell receptors. Both class I and class II loci were covered by HLA typing, at four-digit resolution. A later analysis re-examined previously published TCR beta repertoires from 600 to 700 donors and added high-resolution HLA genotyping to investigate patterns of TCR occurrence. Donor age, sex, ethnicity and CMV serostatus were collected together with the repertoire data. Across some 400 genotyped donors of the cohort, an average of roughly 250,000 unique TCR beta nucleotide sequences per donor were sequenced, and approximately 17% of those sequences were non-productive.

In total, roughly 710 healthy bone marrow donors made up the cohort. All cohort members were sampled while nominally healthy, although unrecorded immune exposures were likely present. The donor was CMV seronegative and was included in the group of around 320 seronegative cohort members. Each donor provided a peripheral blood sample, and peripheral blood mononuclear cells were used for TCR beta sequencing. Genomic DNA extraction from the blood cell samples was performed with the Qiagen DNeasy Blood Extraction Kit. The receptor library was made with the immunoSEQ multiplex PCR assay. For the multiplex PCR, a mixture combining 60 forward primers for TCR Vbeta segments and 13 reverse primers for TCR Jbeta segments was used. Amplification of the CDR3 region of rearranged TCR beta genes was performed with a multiplex PCR assay on genomic DNA. Amplified TCR beta libraries were sequenced as 87-base-pair reads on the Illumina HiSeq System. As for the authors' bioinformatics: A later analysis counted about 80 million unique TCR beta chains across the 640 or so repertoires, and roughly 9.9 million of these chains were shared by at least two donors. Raw reads were error-corrected and collapsed into unique sequences with a nearest-neighbor algorithm that merged closely related sequences to remove PCR and sequencing errors. Alignment of CDR3 sequences to IMGT reference sequences was used to assign V, D and J gene segments. For a sequence to be retained, a match of at least six nucleotides to both a V gene segment and a J gene segment was required. A rearrangement counted as productive if the CDR3 had no stop codons and remained in frame with V and J, and every other rearrangement counted as non-productive. CDR3 was defined according to IMGT convention as the region running from the second conserved V-encoded cysteine to the conserved J-encoded phenylalanine. The earlier analysis of 450 to 750 of the donors excluded any sequence lacking an unambiguous match to a single V gene segment. In an earlier analysis of roughly 600 of the donors, a V segment was called functional when productive rearrangements were above 56.7%, and segregating when the standard deviation between donors exceeded 5%. A statistical classification framework was built for diagnosing cytomegalovirus status from the catalog of TCR beta chain sequences. V and J gene assignment, in a later analysis, came from comparing TCR nucleotide sequences with IMGT/GENE-DB human TR gene sequences. In a later analysis, CDR3 sequences and most-parsimonious VDJ recombination scenarios were assigned using the TCRdist pipeline. In a later analysis, each TCR beta chain was defined by its CDR3 amino acid sequence together with its V-gene family, and reads lacking a unique V-gene family were excluded. In a later analysis, approximately 640 highly shared, low-generation-probability nucleotide sequences were removed to address suspected cross-contamination and a sequencing artifact. A later analysis calculated a clonal expansion index for each public chain from normalized within-repertoire ranks of inferred template counts. In a later analysis, generation probabilities were computed with a VDJ recombination model fitted to out-of-frame rearrangements, and the resulting probabilities were checked against IGoR. In a later analysis, hypergeometric tests were used to score TCR-TCR, TCR-HLA and TCR-CMV co-occurrence, with a repertoire-size bias correction applied to TCR pairs. In a later analysis, false discovery rates were estimated by permuting HLA or CMV assignments 20 times. In a later analysis, co-occurring TCRs were grouped with DBSCAN, and TCRdist sequence similarity was added when clustering was performed within HLA-allele-positive subsets. Repertoires with fewer than 30,000 or more than 120,000 public chains were left out of co-occurrence clustering, as were about five repertoires with anomalous nucleotide sharing. The source is immuneACCESS, and TCRdb retained only in-frame sequences with V and J called. Part of the clones is not carried over; for the studies checked, unresolved V genes explain less than half of this, and the remainder is unexplained. Clone size and the V and J calls come from that table; the DNA yielded D and trimming. The sample table lists around 150,000 clones, 70% to 85% of them with a count of one. Clones ranked in the top ten supply approximately 1.5% of the sample.

Findings and caveats that apply to the study as a whole: The classifier was reported to diagnose cytomegalovirus status with high specificity and sensitivity in both the original cohort and the validation cohort. Strong co-occurrence of HLA alleles, especially DR and DQ, made assigning TCR associations to individual alleles difficult. V-gene and J-gene trimming of TCR beta chains was associated with a missense DCLRE1C variant in a later genetic analysis, and the association was replicated in an independent cohort. Across donors, most TCR sequences were observed very rarely, whereas some public TCRs were present in many individuals. In a later analysis, several top co-occurrence clusters were reported to appear linked to parvovirus B19, influenza, CMV and Epstein-Barr virus. It was suggested by the authors that the approach could potentially be generalized to other disease states and immunological phenotypes. In a later analysis, HLA-associated TCR beta chains showed more clonal expansion and lower generation probabilities than non-associated chains that were equally common. The cohort was sequenced for TCR beta chains only, and without alpha or paired-chain data the features that could be detected were limited. In the study, some 160 TCR beta chains were listed as associated with cytomegalovirus. HLA typing was unavailable for some donors at each locus, so association tests used only the typed subset. In an earlier analysis of under 600 of the donors, most TCR beta V segments were observed in productive rearrangements about 90% or about 30% of the time, broadly matching IMGT annotations. In a later analysis, the rate of TCR association differed among HLA loci, with DRB1 alleles having the most associated TCRs and HLA-C alleles having the fewest. Linkage disequilibrium might explain the correlated functional status among segregating V segments, but an unknown experimental factor could not be excluded. A further reported finding was that TCR beta sequences accurately predicted the HLA-A and HLA-B alleles for most subjects in the first cohort. According to a later genetic analysis, donors in an Asian-associated ancestry cluster had fewer N-insertions in productive TCRs than the approximately 700-donor mean. In a later analysis, some 18,000 TCR beta sequences were associated with specific HLA alleles at a false discovery rate of 0.05. Some IMGT-functional V segments, including TRBV6-2 and TRBV6-3, could not be told apart with the 87-base-pair reads, so those segments were excluded. Because counts were too low, roughly 18 rarely observed V segments, including chromosome 9 orphons, were left out of the earlier analysis of a few hundred of the donors. CMV serostatus was the only immune exposure information available for the cohort. Three of the identified cytomegalovirus-associated TCR beta chains were confirmed in vitro to be specific for cytomegalovirus antigens. The sequencing pipeline was judged likely to have produced a cluster of highly shared sequence variants as a technical artifact. Sequencing depth was assumed to be roughly uniform across donors in the presence/absence analyses, though that assumption may not hold. A later analysis found that most CMV-associated TCR beta chains appeared HLA-restricted, with HLA associations seemingly driven largely by CMV exposure.

The clonotype comes from a male donor in good health and CMV-seronegative. Here the chain combines TRBV7-9 and TRBJ1-6, and TRBD1 matches 7 of the central bases. Sequenced: PBMCs. CDR3 sequence: CASSPPGQPNSPLHF. The DNA sequence is given as TGTGCCAGCAGCCCTCCGGGACAGCCGAATTCACCCCTCCACTTT.